The next 2 T cell receptor beta chains were all read from a single sample in a study of cytomegalovirus exposure and HLA in healthy donors. Repertoires were generated with immunoSEQ multiplex PCR, while TCRdb's copy carries only in-frame clones and drops some. The data contain fewer than 120,000 clones, roughly 88% of them singletons. The sample consisted of PBMCs. These receptors originate from a woman in her twenties or thirties in good health and CMV-seropositive.

The gene calls are TRBV5-4 and TRBJ1-2; 7 positions agree with TRBD1. The CDR3 consists of 17 residues. Germline V gene sequence: CDR1 SGHNT, CDR2 YYREEE (reference sequence). Losses at the gene ends were 5 bases for V and 0 bases for J; bases not matched to a gene: 13. CDR3: CASRYKTGPTSNYGYTF. For the CDR3, the DNA is TGTGCCAGCAGATATAAGACAGGGCCAACTTCTAACTATGGCTACACCTTC.

The V gene is TRBV4-1, the J gene TRBJ1-5; 9 nucleotides agree with TRBD1. Germline CDR1 MGHRA, CDR2 YSYEKL. The V and J ends lost 3 bases and 3 bases, in that order; junction bases with no gene match: 3. The CDR3 is 15 amino acids. CDR3 protein: CASSQGQGNNQPQHF. For the CDR3, the DNA is TGCGCCAGCAGCCAGGGACAGGGAAACAATCAGCCCCAGCATTTT.